Following are 32 T cell receptor beta chains from one sample sequenced in a study of blood T cell repertoires in COVID-19. Sequencing used immunoSEQ multiplex PCR; TCRdb keeps in-frame clones, though not all of them. Here the sample spans about 260,000 clones, more than 85% being singletons. The sample consisted of peripheral blood. All receptors come from a woman aged 60-70 years with COVID-19, enrolled during active disease.

CDR3: CASWGLAGGEQFF. The CDR3 nucleotides read TGTGCCAGCTGGGGACTAGCGGGGGGAGAGCAGTTCTTC. V usage is TRBV6-4 and J usage is TRBJ2-1; 15 positions match TRBD2. Germline V CDR1 and CDR2: MRHNA, SNTAGT. The CDR3 extends over 13 amino acids. With V trimmed by 8 bases and J by 10 bases, 3 bases remained unmatched.

This clone appeared a few times. The J gene is TRBJ2-1, the V gene TRBV7-2; 8 positions match TRBD2. V trimming: 5 bases; J trimming: 7 bases; junction bases outside the gene matches: 7. CDR3 length equals 14 residues. Germline V lookup: CDR1 SGHTA, CDR2 FQGNSA. Here the CDR3 DNA reads TGTGCCAGCAGCCGCAGCGGGAGCAGGAATGAGCAGTTCTTC. As protein: CASSRSGSRNEQFF.

The CDR3, as DNA: TGTGCCATCAGTTCGCAGGTGAGAGAGACCCAGTACTTC. Translating gives CAISSQVRETQYF. The chain uses TRBV10-3 and TRBJ2-5; no clear D gene. Trimming cost V 5 bases and J 4 bases, with 11 bases left between them. The length of the CDR3 is 13 residues. Per germline, CDR1 ENHRY and CDR2 SYGVKD.

The rearrangement uses TRBV20-1 and TRBJ2-5; the D gene is possibly TRBD2 (6 bases). Trimming left V 5 bases short and J 2 bases short, with 6 bases between. Germline V gives CDR1 DFQATT, CDR2 SNEGSKA (reference sequence). The CDR3 has 11 residues. CDR3 sequence reads: CSAREQETQYF. CDR3 coding DNA: TGCAGTGCTCGGGAGCAAGAGACCCAGTACTTC.

The rearrangement uses TRBV7-8 and TRBJ1-5; TRBD1 matches 8 bases. CDR1 SGHVS and CDR2 FQNEAQ come from the germline V gene. After removal of 0 bases from V and 7 bases from J, the junction contained 8 bases not matched to a gene. The CDR3 runs to 16 residues. The DNA of the CDR3 is TGTGCCAGCAGCTTAGCCAACAGGGGGAAGGCACAGCCCCAGCATTTT. Amino acids: CASSLANRGKAQPQHF.

The CDR3: CASSLTAAGTEAFF. In DNA form, the CDR3 reads TGCGCCAGCAGCTTGACTGCCGCGGGTACTGAAGCTTTCTTT. The rearrangement links TRBV5-1 to TRBJ1-1; D is unresolved. CDR3 size: 14 residues. Trimming took off 1 base at V and 5 bases at J, with 12 bases between the two ends. The germline CDR1 and CDR2 sequences are SGHRS and YFSETQ. Supplemented by reference TRBV5-1 and TRBJ1-1, the full variable domain reads KAGVTQTPRYLIKTRGQQVTLSCSPISGHRSVSWYQQTPGQGLQFLFEYFSETQRNKGNFPGRFSGRQFSNSRSEMNVSTLELGDSALYLCASSLTAAGTEAFFGQGTRLTVV.

The chain couples TRBV5-6 to TRBJ1-2; D unresolved. Trimming left V 5 bases short and J 7 bases short, with 9 bases between. The CDR3 has 11 residues. Looked up from germline, CDR1 is SGHDT and CDR2 is YYEEEE. CDR3 bases: TGTGCCAGCAGTCAGGTTGGTGGCTACACCTTC. Translation gives CASSQVGGYTF.

The chain carries TRBV5-1 and TRBJ2-1, with D tentatively TRBD2 (5 bases). V was pared by 0 bases and J by 7 bases, with 14 bases between. Germline-derived CDR1 and CDR2 are SGHRS and YFSETQ. This CDR3 region has 15 residues. The CDR3 sequence is CASSLATGWENEQFF. CDR3 sequence (DNA): TGCGCCAGCAGCTTGGCCACGGGATGGGAGAATGAGCAGTTCTTC.

The chain is built from TRBV4-3 and TRBJ1-2; unclear D gene. The germline V gene encodes CDR1 LGHNA and CDR2 YSLEER. CDR3 length equals 15 residues. Trimming stripped 0 bases from V and 2 bases from J, with 10 bases between. CDR3 DNA sequence: TGCGCCAGCAGCCAAGATGGTTGGGAGAACTATGGCTACACCTTC. The encoded protein is CASSQDGWENYGYTF.

This chain connects TRBV7-2 to TRBJ2-5, with D tentatively TRBD2 (7 bases). This CDR3 comprises 15 residues. V was shortened by 5 bases and J by 5 bases, with 18 bases between the two germline ends. Germline CDR1 and CDR2: SGHTA and FQGNSA. For the CDR3, the DNA is TGTGCCAGCAGCCACCCAGGGGAGGGCCGGGAGACCCAGTACTTC. This codes for CASSHPGEGRETQYF. Looking up the rest from reference TRBV7-2 and TRBJ2-5 gives the full variable domain: GAGVSQSPSNKVTEKGKDVELRCDPISGHTALYWYRQSLGQGLEFLIYFQGNSAPDKSGLPSDRFSAERTGGSVSTLTIQRTQQEDSAVYLCASSHPGEGRETQYFGPGTRLLVL.

This chain uses TRBV3-1 (or the pseudogene TRBV3-2) with TRBJ2-5; 7 positions agree with TRBD2. In germline, CDR1 is LGHDT, CDR2 YNNKEL (reference sequence). This CDR3 comprises 15 residues. The V gene end was trimmed by 4 bases and the J gene end by 4 bases; junction bases not matched to a gene: 9. CDR3 loop: CASSRGPGGGETQYF. In nucleotides, the CDR3 is TGTGCCAGCAGCCGGGGACCGGGGGGAGGAGAGACCCAGTACTTC.

The genes are TRBV2 and TRBJ2-2; 11 positions match TRBD1. Per the germline V gene, CDR1 is SNHLY and CDR2 is FYNNEI. V was pared by 6 bases and J by 0 bases, with 6 bases of the junction left unmatched. The CDR3 length is 17 residues. CDR3 loop: CASRTRTGGANTGELFF. Written as DNA, the CDR3 is TGTGCCAGCAGAACGCGGACAGGGGGCGCGAACACCGGGGAGCTGTTTTTT.

The gene calls are TRBV5-1 and TRBJ1-1, with 7 bases that match TRBD1. This CDR3 comprises 16 residues. CDR1 and CDR2 (germline): SGHRS, YFSETQ. V dropped 1 base and J dropped 5; count of bases not matched to a gene: 11. The CDR3 nucleotides read TGCGCCAGCAGCTTGCAAACAGGGGCAGGGAGAACTGAAGCTTTCTTT. Its translation: CASSLQTGAGRTEAFF.

This chain joins TRBV7-3 and TRBJ2-3; 8 nucleotides line up with TRBD2. The CDR3 is made up of 14 amino acids. Germline V gene data show CDR1 as SGHTA and CDR2 as FQGTGA. Trimming cost V 8 bases and J 0 bases; bases outside gene matches: 4. The CDR3 DNA sequence: TGTGCCAGCGGCGGGAGGACTAGCACAGATACGCAGTATTTT. Its protein is CASGGRTSTDTQYF.

This chain connects TRBV15 to TRBJ2-1; possible D gene TRBD1, 6 bases. Germline CDR1 is LNHNV and CDR2 is YYDKDF (reference sequence). V was shortened by 7 bases and J by 4 bases, with 14 bases between the two germline ends. This CDR3 is built from 14 residues. The CDR3 region is CATKPPGAYNEQFF. The CDR3 region has the DNA TGTGCCACCAAGCCTCCAGGGGCTTACAATGAGCAGTTCTTC.

The chain carries TRBV19 and TRBJ1-5; 10 nucleotides match TRBD1. Germline CDR1 LNHDA, CDR2 SQIVND (reference sequence). The CDR3 totals 14 residues. With 8 bases clipped from V and 5 bases from J, the junction kept 6 bases outside the gene matches. CDR3 sequence (DNA): TGTGCCAGTTCGACAGGGGGCGACCATCAGCCCCAGCATTTT. Its translation is CASSTGGDHQPQHF.

This rearrangement joins TRBV7-2 to TRBJ1-2; 11 bases agree with TRBD1. J gave up 8 bases and V 5 bases, and 4 bases lay outside the gene matches. Germline V gives CDR1 SGHTA, CDR2 FQGNSA. This CDR3 region has 13 residues. The CDR3 DNA sequence: TGTGCCAGCAGCCCGGACAGGGGGCGCGGCTACACCTTC. It translates to CASSPDRGRGYTF. Together with reference TRBV7-2 and TRBJ1-2, the CDR3 gives the full variable domain: GAGVSQSPSNKVTEKGKDVELRCDPISGHTALYWYRQSLGQGLEFLIYFQGNSAPDKSGLPSDRFSAERTGGSVSTLTIQRTQQEDSAVYLCASSPDRGRGYTFGSGTRLTVV.

This chain uses TRBV11-3 with TRBJ2-2, with D unclear. V lost 1 base, J lost 3 bases, and 6 bases lay in between. CDR3 length: 14 amino acids. Germline values: CDR1 SGHNT, CDR2 YENEEA. CDR3 protein: CASSLGAYTGELFF. The CDR3 DNA reads as TGTGCCAGCAGCTTAGGAGCTTACACCGGGGAGCTGTTTTTT.

This clone was observed once. Here the CDR3 reads CASSLTVVSYNEQFF. Written as DNA, the CDR3 is TGTGCCAGCAGCCTCACGGTGGTCTCCTACAATGAGCAGTTCTTC. The V gene is TRBV14, the J gene TRBJ2-1; D unclear. Deletions cut 4 bases from V and 0 bases from J, with 10 bases between. This CDR3 is 15 amino acids long. Germline V gene lookup returns CDR1 SGHDN and CDR2 FVKESK.

CDR3 in DNA: TGCGCCAGCAGCTTGGACCCGGGGGGGCTTAATTCACCCCTCCACTTT. This codes for CASSLDPGGLNSPLHF. J is TRBJ1-6 and V is TRBV5-1; possible D gene TRBD1, 6 bases. Germline loops: CDR1 SGHRS, CDR2 YFSETQ. Trimming stripped 0 bases from V and 6 bases from J, with 13 bases between. The CDR3 sequence is 16 residues long.

This rearrangement joins TRBV9 to TRBJ2-1; 10 bases map to TRBD2. The germline CDR1 and CDR2 sequences are SGDLS and YYNGEE. The CDR3 extends over 19 amino acids. V shed 7 bases, J shed 7 bases, and the junction held 23 bases outside the gene matches. CDR3 in amino acids: CASARRDRVAGGPYNEQFF. CDR3 sequence (DNA): TGTGCCAGCGCGCGCCGGGACAGAGTAGCGGGAGGACCTTATAATGAGCAGTTCTTC.

The chain links TRBV14 to TRBJ2-1, with TRBD2 matching 9 bases. CDR1 and CDR2 (germline): SGHDN, FVKESK. CDR3 length: 15 amino acids. With V trimmed by 4 bases and J by 8 bases, 9 bases remained unmatched. The CDR3 protein is CASSLSGRFGDEQFF. For the CDR3, the DNA is TGTGCCAGCAGCCTTAGCGGGAGATTTGGAGATGAGCAGTTCTTC.

The gene calls are TRBV5-4 and TRBJ1-2, with TRBD1 matching 7 bases. Per germline, CDR1 SGHNT and CDR2 YYREEE (reference sequence). Trimming at V came to 5 bases and at J to 4 bases, leaving 11 bases not matched to a gene. This CDR3 has 15 amino acids. This chain's CDR3 is CASRRNRGTGYGYTF. The DNA of the CDR3 is TGTGCCAGCAGAAGAAACAGGGGTACGGGCTATGGCTACACCTTC.

The chain has TRBV28 and TRBJ2-5, with TRBD1 matching over 7 bases. V dropped 4 bases and J dropped 1; count of bases not matched to a gene: 3. CDR1 is MDHEN, CDR2 SYDVKM, per germline. The CDR3 extends over 14 amino acids. CDR3 region: CASSYDRAQETQYF. CDR3 nucleotides: TGTGCCAGCAGTTACGACAGGGCCCAAGAGACCCAGTACTTC.

This sequence joins TRBV18 and TRBJ1-1; tentative D call: TRBD1 (6 bases). Trimming stripped 6 bases from V and 1 base from J, with 15 bases between. This CDR3 region has 15 residues. Germline assignment: CDR1 KGHSH and CDR2 LQKENI. In DNA form, the CDR3 reads TGTGCCAGCTCGCTGGTGGTACAGGGGAACACTGAAGCTTTCTTT. Protein sequence: CASSLVVQGNTEAFF.

J is TRBJ2-5 and V is TRBV3-1 (or the pseudogene TRBV3-2); D might be TRBD1 (6 bases). Per the germline V gene, CDR1 is LGHDT and CDR2 is YNNKEL (reference sequence). The CDR3 consists of 14 residues. The V gene lost 2 bases and the J gene lost 2 bases, with 9 bases spanning the gap. CDR3 residues: CASSQTGQQETQYF. The CDR3 coding sequence is TGTGCCAGCAGCCAAACAGGACAGCAAGAGACCCAGTACTTC.

The V and J genes are TRBV7-9 and TRBJ2-3, with 7 bases fitting TRBD2. Unmatched junction bases numbered 10, after V lost 3 bases and J lost 1 base. The CDR3 loop spans 17 amino acids. The germline V gene encodes CDR1 SEHNR and CDR2 FQNEAQ (reference sequence). This chain's CDR3 is CASSLRLASGRTDTQYF. In DNA, the CDR3 is TGTGCCAGCAGCTTGAGGTTGGCTAGCGGTCGCACAGATACGCAGTATTTT. The full variable domain, with the rest looked up from reference TRBV7-9 and TRBJ2-3, is DTGVSQNPRHKITKRGQNVTFRCDPISEHNRLYWYRQTLGQGPEFLTYFQNEAQLEKSRLLSDRFSAERPKGSFSTLEIQRTEQGDSAMYLCASSLRLASGRTDTQYFGPGTRLTVL.

The V gene is TRBV27, the J gene TRBJ2-1; 8 bases are shared with TRBD2. The V and J ends lost 1 base and 4 bases, in that order; junction bases with no gene match: 6. The CDR3 covers 16 residues. Germline V gene data show CDR1 as MNHEY and CDR2 as SMNVEV (reference sequence). As DNA, the CDR3 is TGTGCCAGCAGTTTATTGTTTACTAGCGGATACAATGAGCAGTTCTTC. Translated, it gives CASSLLFTSGYNEQFF.

J is TRBJ1-1 and V is TRBV29-1; possibly TRBD1 for D (5 bases). Trimming took 3 bases from V and 3 from J, leaving 14 bases between them. The germline V gene has CDR1 SQVTM and CDR2 ANQGSEA. The CDR3 sequence is 14 residues long. CDR3 coding DNA: TGCAGCGTTGACGAATTGGGGCTATACACTGAAGCTTTCTTT. Its translation: CSVDELGLYTEAFF. Complete variable domain (other parts from reference TRBV29-1 and TRBJ1-1): SAVISQKPSRDICQRGTSLTIQCQVDSQVTMMFWYRQQPGQSLTLIATANQGSEATYESGFVIDKFPISRPNLTFSTLTVSNMSPEDSSIYLCSVDELGLYTEAFFGQGTRLTVV.

The chain combines TRBV7-9 with TRBJ2-7, with D perhaps TRBD2 (5 bases). The V gene lost 5 bases and the J gene lost 0 bases, with 23 bases spanning the gap. Germline loops: CDR1 SEHNR, CDR2 FQNEAQ (reference sequence). The CDR3 length is 18 residues. The CDR3 spells CASSPSSGSSWSSYEQYF. In DNA form, the CDR3 reads TGTGCCAGCAGCCCATCAAGTGGCTCTAGCTGGAGCTCCTACGAGCAGTACTTC.

The chain carries TRBV5-1 and TRBJ1-4; 7 nucleotides line up with TRBD1. With V trimmed by 4 bases and J by 4 bases, 4 bases remained unmatched. In germline, CDR1 is SGHRS, CDR2 YFSETQ. CDR3 length: 14 residues. The CDR3 nucleotides read TGCGCCAGCAGCGTGACAGGGAATAATGAAAAACTGTTTTTT. This gives the protein CASSVTGNNEKLFF.

The chain has TRBV5-6 and TRBJ2-7, with 8 nucleotides matching TRBD1. Germline CDR1 SGHDT, CDR2 YYEEEE. Unmatched junction bases numbered 11, after V lost 2 bases and J lost 4 bases. The CDR3 runs 16 residues. CDR3 coding DNA: TGTGCCAGCAGCTTCCCGAGGGGCAGGGGGCTTTACGAGCAGTACTTC. It is translated as CASSFPRGRGLYEQYF. The full variable domain, completed using reference TRBV5-6 and TRBJ2-7, is DAGVTQSPTHLIKTRGQQVTLRCSPKSGHDTVSWYQQALGQGPQFIFQYYEEEERQRGNFPDRFSGHQFPNYSSELNVNALLLGDSALYLCASSFPRGRGLYEQYFGPGTRLTVT.